A selection of T cell receptor beta chains follows, all from one sample in a study of T-cell memory formation after mild COVID-19. One entry per CDR3 protein, called by TCRdb with MiXCR from the 5' RACE reads. This sample yields 350,000 to 500,000 distinct CDR3 sequences, of which 15% to 20% are seen a single time; about a fifth belongs to the top ten. The sequenced sample consisted of PBMCs or a T cell subset sorted from them (not recorded which). The receptors come from a man aged 18 to 35 who had mild COVID-19 (a few samples of this study predate the infection). Cell type and time point are not known. The CDR3 runs from the conserved cysteine through the conserved F or W. A D gene is named only where the DNA matches it firmly. Expanded clones are given a class, and other clones once, few, many or no size at all.

J: TRBJ2-7
V: TRBV9
D: NA
size: NA
DNA: TGTGCCAGCAGCGCATCAGGGTATCCCTACGAGCAGTACTTC
CDR3: CASSASGYPYEQYF

J: TRBJ2-5
V: TRBV6-2/TRBV6-3
D: TRBD2
size: NA
DNA: TGTGCCAGCAGCCCACGACTAGCGGGAGTATTCCAAGAGAAGACCCAGTACTTC
CDR3: CASSPRLAGVFQEKTQYF

J: TRBJ2-1
V: TRBV19
D: NA
size: NA
DNA: TGTGCCAGTAGTACAGGATTCCTAAATGAGCAGTTCTTC
CDR3: CASSTGFLNEQFF

J: TRBJ1-1
V: TRBV4-1
D: NA
size: many
DNA: TGCGCCAGCAGCCAAGGGTCTGAAGCTTTCTTT
CDR3: CASSQGSEAFF

J: TRBJ2-6
V: TRBV7-2
D: NA
size: many
DNA: TGTGCCAGCAGCTTAGGGGGTGGGGCCAACGTCCTGACTTTC
CDR3: CASSLGGGANVLTF

J: TRBJ1-2
V: TRBV4-3
D: NA
size: NA
DNA: TGCGCCATCAGCCAACGAGGGATAGGGGGCTACACCTTC
CDR3: CAISQRGIGGYTF

J: TRBJ2-5
V: TRBV6-2/TRBV6-3
D: NA
size: many
DNA: TGTGCCAGCAGAAACGGCGGAACACAAGAGACCCAGTACTTC
CDR3: CASRNGGTQETQYF

J: TRBJ2-2
V: TRBV11-2
D: NA
size: NA
DNA: TGTGCCAGCAGCTCGCAGTGGGACGGAACATACACCGGGGAGCTGTTTTTT
CDR3: CASSSQWDGTYTGELFF

J: TRBJ2-2
V: TRBV18
D: NA
size: few
DNA: TGTGCCAGCTCACTAACACAGGGCACCGGGGAGCTGTTTTTT
CDR3: CASSLTQGTGELFF

J: TRBJ2-1
V: TRBV2
D: NA
size: NA
DNA: TGTGCCAGCGTTCCGGGACGGAACAATGAGCAGTTCTTC
CDR3: CASVPGRNNEQFF

J: TRBJ1-2
V: TRBV29-1
D: NA
size: few
DNA: TGCAGCGTTTCGGGGGGGGACTATGGCTACACCTTC
CDR3: CSVSGGDYGYTF

J: TRBJ1-3
V: TRBV12-3/TRBV12-4
D: TRBD1
size: few
DNA: TGTGCCAGCAGTCCTACAGGGGGCGCGGGAAACACCATATATTTT
CDR3: CASSPTGGAGNTIYF

J: TRBJ1-1
V: TRBV7-9
D: NA
size: NA
DNA: TGTGCCAGCAGAGGCGATGGGATCGCTGAAGCTTTCTTT
CDR3: CASRGDGIAEAFF

J: TRBJ2-1
V: TRBV25-1
D: NA
size: many
DNA: TGTGCCAGCAGTGACAGACAGAAAAACAATGAGCAGTTCTTC
CDR3: CASSDRQKNNEQFF

J: TRBJ2-1
V: TRBV7-9
D: TRBD1
size: NA
DNA: TGTGCCAGCAGCTTAGCAAACAGGGGGCAGGATGAGCAGTTCTTC
CDR3: CASSLANRGQDEQFF

J: TRBJ2-1
V: TRBV10-3
D: TRBD1
size: NA
DNA: TGTGCCATCAGTAGACAGGGGTCCTACAATGAGCAGTTCTTC
CDR3: CAISRQGSYNEQFF

J: TRBJ2-3
V: TRBV25-1
D: NA
size: few
DNA: TGTGCCAGCAGTGAAAGCGGTCCGGGGGATACGCAGTATTTT
CDR3: CASSESGPGDTQYF

J: TRBJ2-1
V: TRBV5-1
D: NA
size: few
DNA: TGCGCCAGCAGCGGCCGGGGGTCCTACAATGAGCAGTTCTTC
CDR3: CASSGRGSYNEQFF

J: TRBJ2-2
V: TRBV5-1
D: TRBD2
size: NA
DNA: TGCGCCAGCAGCTTCTCGACTAGCGGGGGGAGTACCGGGGAGCTGTTTTTT
CDR3: CASSFSTSGGSTGELFF

J: TRBJ1-6
V: TRBV4-3
D: NA
size: many
DNA: TGCGCCAGCAGCCAAGAAAGAAGGTCCTCCCTCCACTTT
CDR3: CASSQERRSSLHF

J: TRBJ2-3
V: TRBV12-3/TRBV12-4
D: TRBD2
size: few
DNA: TGTGCCAGCAGACTGGGACTAGCGTTGGCAGATACGCAGTATTTT
CDR3: CASRLGLALADTQYF

J: TRBJ2-1
V: TRBV6-5
D: NA
size: NA
DNA: TGTGCCAGCAGTTACAACCCGGAGAATGAGCAGTTCTTC
CDR3: CASSYNPENEQFF

J: TRBJ1-2
V: TRBV6-6
D: NA
size: NA
DNA: TGTGCCAGCAGTTACGGTCTAGAGTATGGCTACACCTTC
CDR3: CASSYGLEYGYTF

J: TRBJ1-3
V: TRBV5-1
D: NA
size: NA
DNA: TGCGCCAGCAGCTACGATGGAAACACCATATATTTT
CDR3: CASSYDGNTIYF

J: TRBJ2-1
V: TRBV20-1
D: TRBD2
size: NA
DNA: TGCAGTGCTAGAGATCATGGGGGGGTCTCCTACAATGAGCAGTTCTTC
CDR3: CSARDHGGVSYNEQFF

J: TRBJ2-5
V: TRBV25-1
D: TRBD2
size: many
DNA: TGTGCCAGCAGTGAGGCGGGGAGGGAAGAGACCCAGTACTTC
CDR3: CASSEAGREETQYF

J: TRBJ1-2
V: TRBV29-1
D: NA
size: NA
DNA: TGCAGCGTTGTCGTCCCGACTGACTATGGCTACACCTTC
CDR3: CSVVVPTDYGYTF

J: TRBJ1-3
V: TRBV7-9
D: NA
size: few
DNA: TGTGCCGGGGTCCCGGCGAGCTCTGGAAACACCATATATTTT
CDR3: CAGVPASSGNTIYF

J: TRBJ2-5
V: TRBV7-3
D: NA
size: many
DNA: TGTGCCAGCAGCTTCGGTGGGACGGAAGAGACCCAGTACTTC
CDR3: CASSFGGTEETQYF

J: TRBJ2-1
V: TRBV5-4
D: TRBD2
size: NA
DNA: TGTGCCAGCAGCTTGCGACTAGCGGGGGAGGGTGAGCAGTTCTTC
CDR3: CASSLRLAGEGEQFF

J: TRBJ1-2
V: TRBV5-1
D: NA
size: NA
DNA: TGCGCCAGCAGCTTGCTTCGCGGGGCCTGGGGAGGTTATGGCTACACCTTC
CDR3: CASSLLRGAWGGYGYTF

J: TRBJ1-5
V: TRBV4-1
D: TRBD1
size: NA
DNA: TGCGCCAGCAGCCCTACCGGGACAGGGGCTTATCAGCCCCAGCATTTT
CDR3: CASSPTGTGAYQPQHF

J: TRBJ1-2
V: TRBV7-6
D: TRBD1
size: NA
DNA: TGTGCCAGCAGCTTAGCGTTGGACAGGGACCACACCTTC
CDR3: CASSLALDRDHTF

J: TRBJ1-2
V: TRBV5-1
D: TRBD1
size: few
DNA: TGCGCCAGCAGCTTGGTTCTCCAGGGGGTGAACGGTGGTGGCTACACCTTC
CDR3: CASSLVLQGVNGGGYTF

J: TRBJ1-2
V: TRBV6-5
D: TRBD1
size: NA
DNA: TGTGCCAGCAGTTACGCGACAGGGCTGCCCTATGGCTACACCTTC
CDR3: CASSYATGLPYGYTF

J: TRBJ1-2
V: TRBV6-6
D: NA
size: few
DNA: TGTGCCAGCAGTTACCCAGAGACCCAAGTCTTC
CDR3: CASSYPETQVF